The 17 T cell receptor beta chains reported below all come from one sample, sequenced in a study of beta chain features in type 1 diabetes. The investigators reverse transcribed all of the isolated RNA, so they sequenced expressed TCRB transcripts. The repertoire was sequenced with immunoSEQ multiplex PCR; TCRdb's copy has only in-frame clones and lacks some. The repertoire holds hundreds of thousands of clones, with 68% as singletons. The sequencing sample was made of naive CD4+ T cells from blood. Every receptor here comes from a man aged 25 to 40 in good health.

This chain uses TRBV10-2 with TRBJ2-1; TRBD1 might be the D (5 bases). CDR1 is WSHSY and CDR2 is SAAADI in the germline V gene. Trimming pared 7 bases from V and 4 bases from J, leaving 11 bases between. The CDR3 consists of 13 residues. CDR3 residues: CASTADSYNEQFF. In nucleotides, the CDR3 is TGCGCCAGCACTGCAGACAGTTACAATGAGCAGTTCTTC.

V is TRBV30 and J is TRBJ2-5; 14 bases are shared with TRBD2. V lost 2 bases, J lost 7 bases, and 9 bases stayed unmatched. The CDR3 runs 16 residues. Germline V gene sequence: CDR1 GTSNPN, CDR2 SVGIG (reference sequence). The CDR3 DNA is TGTGCCTGGAGTCCGAGGACTAGCGGGAGGTCGACGACCCAGTACTTC. It encodes CAWSPRTSGRSTTQYF. The full variable domain, with the rest looked up from reference TRBV30 and TRBJ2-5, is SQTIHQWPATLVQPVGSPLSLECTVEGTSNPNLYWYRQAAGRGLQLLFYSVGIGQISSEVPQNLSASRPQDRQFILSSKKLLLSDSGFYLCAWSPRTSGRSTTQYFGPGTRLLVL.

This clone appeared a single time. This chain joins TRBV29-1 and TRBJ2-1; 10 bases are a match to TRBD2. The trim removed 6 bases at V and 3 bases at J, leaving 17 bases unmatched. The length of the CDR3 is 18 residues. In germline, CDR1 is SQVTM, CDR2 ANQGSEA. CDR3 DNA sequence: TGCAGCGTGGATAGAGTTAGCGGGGGGCGAATTTACTACAATGAGCAGTTCTTC. It translates to CSVDRVSGGRIYYNEQFF.

This clone was recorded once. The V call is TRBV29-1, the J call TRBJ2-3, with 8 bases identical to TRBD1. V shed 6 bases and J 2 bases; nucleotides not matched to a gene: 7. Germline-derived CDR1 and CDR2 are SQVTM and ANQGSEA. The CDR3 has 14 residues. The CDR3 nucleotides read TGCAGCGTGCCCAGGACAGGGACCACAGATACGCAGTATTTT. Its protein product is CSVPRTGTTDTQYF.

This clone was seen a few times. This sample includes further DNA sequences coding for the same CDR3. The rearrangement joins TRBV7-9 to TRBJ2-5; 8 nucleotides agree with TRBD2. In germline, CDR1 is SEHNR, CDR2 FQNEAQ (reference sequence). V lost 6 bases and J lost 4; bases outside the gene matches: 1. The CDR3 loop spans 12 amino acids. CDR3 nucleotide sequence: TGTGCCAGCAGTCTAGCGGGAGAGACCCAGTACTTC. It specifies CASSLAGETQYF.

This clone has just a few counts. Different DNA sequences within this sample yield the same CDR3. This chain joins TRBV29-1 and TRBJ2-5; D unclear. The CDR3 is made up of 13 amino acids. Trimming took off 6 bases at V and 1 base at J, with 12 bases between the two ends. Germline assignment: CDR1 SQVTM and CDR2 ANQGSEA. The CDR3 DNA reads as TGCAGCGTGAAGGGCTTGGCCCAAGAGACCCAGTACTTC. Residues: CSVKGLAQETQYF.

The V and J genes are TRBV11-2 and TRBJ2-2; no reliable D call. From germline, CDR1 is SGHAT and CDR2 FQNNGV. V was pared by 6 bases and J by 6 bases, with 5 bases between. CDR3 length equals 11 residues. The CDR3 bases are TGTGCCAGCAGGAATTCCGGGGAGCTGTTTTTT. Its translation is CASRNSGELFF.

The J gene is TRBJ2-5, the V gene TRBV29-1, with 7 nucleotides matching TRBD1. V was clipped by 6 bases and J by 5 bases; unmatched bases: 3. Germline V gene lookup returns CDR1 SQVTM and CDR2 ANQGSEA. There are 11 residues in the CDR3. CDR3 in DNA: TGCAGCGTGCGACAGGGCGAGACCCAGTACTTC. Translating gives CSVRQGETQYF.

The V and J genes are TRBV29-1 and TRBJ2-5; D unclear. Deletions cut 4 bases from V and 5 bases from J, with 8 bases between. Germline CDR1 is SQVTM and CDR2 is ANQGSEA. The CDR3 length is 11 residues. Here the CDR3 reads CSVGNEETQYF. The CDR3 DNA reads TGCAGCGTTGGAAATGAGGAGACCCAGTACTTC.

CDR3 protein: CASSPRIDRGLYNEQFF. The CDR3 bases are TGTGCCAGCAGCCCCAGAATCGACAGGGGGCTATACAATGAGCAGTTCTTC. The rearrangement uses TRBV7-9 and TRBJ2-1; 10 positions agree with TRBD1. V was pared by 5 bases and J by 4 bases, with 11 bases of the junction left unmatched. Germline values: CDR1 SEHNR, CDR2 FQNEAQ (reference sequence). The length of the CDR3 is 17 residues.

The J gene is TRBJ2-3, the V gene TRBV7-2; either TRBD1 or TRBD2 may fit D (5 bases each). This CDR3 spans 14 amino acids. Trimming left V 1 base short and J 6 bases short, with 11 bases between. Germline assignment: CDR1 SGHTA and CDR2 FQGNSA. CDR3 DNA sequence: TGTGCCAGCAGCTTAGGAGGGGAAGGGGATACGCAGTATTTT. Amino acid sequence: CASSLGGEGDTQYF.

This clone has a handful of counts. The chain recombines TRBV6-5 with TRBJ2-1; 7 positions agree with TRBD1. V dropped 6 bases and J dropped 0; count of bases not matched to a gene: 5. Germline CDR1 is MNHEY and CDR2 is SVGAGI. This CDR3 is 15 amino acids long. CDR3 nucleotide sequence: TGTGCCAGCAGGGCCGGGACAGCCTCCTACAATGAGCAGTTCTTC. This codes for CASRAGTASYNEQFF.

This sequence joins TRBV6-1 and TRBJ2-4; TRBD1 might be the D (5 bases). V lost 4 bases to trimming and J lost 1 base, with 11 bases between them. The CDR3 is 15 amino acids. Germline values: CDR1 MNHNS, CDR2 SASEGT. The CDR3 sequence is CASSAQDLAKNIQYF. Here the CDR3 DNA reads TGTGCCAGCAGTGCACAGGATCTCGCCAAAAACATTCAGTACTTC.

The CDR3, as DNA: TGTGCCAGCAGTGCCTTGACTCAGCCCCAGCATTTT. It encodes CASSALTQPQHF. J is TRBJ1-5 and V is TRBV6-5; D unresolved. The CDR3 runs to 12 residues. Germline V lookup: CDR1 MNHEY, CDR2 SVGAGI. V was clipped by 5 bases and J by 6 bases, with 8 bases between them.

The chain joins TRBV20-1 to TRBJ2-7; 8 bases align to TRBD2. Germline CDR1 reads DFQATT; CDR2 reads SNEGSKA (reference sequence). J gave up 7 bases and V 6 bases, and 5 bases lay outside the gene matches. The CDR3 loop spans 11 amino acids. For the CDR3, the DNA is TGCAGTGCGGGAGCGGGAGTTGAGCAGTACTTC. Translated: CSAGAGVEQYF.

The gene calls are TRBV29-1 and TRBJ2-3, with D unresolved. The CDR3 is made up of 10 amino acids. The ends were cut back, 6 bases at V and 5 bases at J, with 6 bases in the middle. Germline lookup yields CDR1 SQVTM and CDR2 ANQGSEA. The CDR3 region has the DNA TGCAGCGTGATGTTAGATACGCAGTATTTT. Its translation is CSVMLDTQYF.

This clone was counted a few times. The V gene is TRBV4-2, the J gene TRBJ1-2, with D tentatively TRBD1 (5 bases). Germline assignment: CDR1 LGHNA and CDR2 YNFKEQ. This CDR3 is 11 amino acids long. V dropped 0 bases and J dropped 10 bases, with 6 bases sitting between them. CDR3 sequence reads: CASSQDGAYTF. The CDR3 bases are TGTGCCAGCAGCCAAGATGGGGCCTACACCTTC.